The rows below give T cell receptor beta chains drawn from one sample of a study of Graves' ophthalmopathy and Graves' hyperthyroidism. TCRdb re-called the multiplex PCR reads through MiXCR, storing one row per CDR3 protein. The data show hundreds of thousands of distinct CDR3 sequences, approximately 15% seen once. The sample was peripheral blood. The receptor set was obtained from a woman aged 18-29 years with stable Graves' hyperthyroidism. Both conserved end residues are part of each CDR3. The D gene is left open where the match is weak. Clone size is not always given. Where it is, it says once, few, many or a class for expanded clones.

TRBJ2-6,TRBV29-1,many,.,CSVAASGANVLTF,TGCAGCGTTGCCGCGTCCGGGGCCAACGTCCTGACTTTC
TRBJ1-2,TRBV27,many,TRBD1,CASSSTFSGQDIYGYTF,TGTGCCAGCAGTTCTACCTTCTCCGGACAGGACATTTATGGCTACACCTTC
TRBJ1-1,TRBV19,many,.,CASSTRSATEAFF,TGTGCCAGTAGTACACGGAGCGCCACTGAAGCTTTCTTT
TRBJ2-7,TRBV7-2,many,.,CASSSSFYEQYF,TGTGCCAGCAGCTCCTCATTCTACGAGCAGTACTTC
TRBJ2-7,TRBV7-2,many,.,CASSTTGPPGEQYF,TGTGCCAGCAGCACAACGGGACCCCCGGGCGAGCAGTACTTC
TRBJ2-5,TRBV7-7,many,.,CASSQGVGGQETQYF,TGTGCTAGCAGCCAAGGGGTTGGAGGACAAGAGACCCAGTACTTC
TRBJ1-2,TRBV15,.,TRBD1,CATGRDKRQGGDGYTF,TGTGCCACCGGCAGAGATAAGCGACAGGGTGGGGATGGCTACACCTTC
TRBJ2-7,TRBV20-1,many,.,CSARVPASYEQYF,TGCAGTGCTAGAGTCCCTGCCTCCTACGAGCAGTACTTC
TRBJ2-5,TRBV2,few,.,CASSVEYQETRYF,TGTGCCAGCAGTGTTGAATACCAAGAGACCCGGTACTTC
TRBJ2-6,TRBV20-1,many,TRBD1,CSATTGQGASGANVLTF,TGCAGTGCTACGACCGGACAGGGGGCATCTGGGGCCAACGTCCTGACTTTC
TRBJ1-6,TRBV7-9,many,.,CASSLEQGSPLHF,TGTGCCAGCAGCTTAGAACAGGGTTCACCCCTCCACTTT
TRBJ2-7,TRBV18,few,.,CASSPPASGAYEQYF,TGTGCCAGCTCACCACCGGCGTCAGGGGCCTACGAGCAGTACTTC
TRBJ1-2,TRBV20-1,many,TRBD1,CSAREGTGVGYGYTF,TGCAGTGCTAGAGAGGGGACAGGGGTGGGTTATGGCTACACCTTC
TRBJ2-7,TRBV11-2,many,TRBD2,CASSLEGLAVRSYEQYF,TGTGCCAGCAGCTTAGAGGGCCTAGCGGTTCGGTCCTACGAGCAGTACTTC
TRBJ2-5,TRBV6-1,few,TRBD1,CASTTGQGWETQYF,TGTGCCAGCACCACGGGACAGGGGTGGGAGACCCAGTACTTC
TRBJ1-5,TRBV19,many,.,CASSPRDQPQHF,TGTGCCAGTAGTCCCAGAGATCAGCCCCAGCATTTT
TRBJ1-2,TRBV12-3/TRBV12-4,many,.,CASSPDGLSGGYTF,TGTGCCAGCAGCCCTGACGGTCTCTCTGGTGGCTACACCTTC
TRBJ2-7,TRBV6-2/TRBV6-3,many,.,CASSTTGQRYEQYF,TGTGCCAGCAGTACCACAGGACAGCGCTACGAGCAGTACTTC
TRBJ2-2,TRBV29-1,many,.,CSVRGENTGELFF,TGCAGCGTTAGAGGAGAGAACACCGGGGAGCTGTTTTTT
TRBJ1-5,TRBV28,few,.,CASSFVTTNQPQHF,TGTGCCAGCAGTTTTGTCACAACAAATCAGCCCCAGCATTTT